The 27 T cell receptor beta chains given below trace back to one sample, sequenced in a study of tissue T cells after allogeneic stem cell transplantation. Using immunoSEQ multiplex PCR, the repertoire was profiled, and TCRdb retains in-frame clones only, with some absent. Seen here are 9,000 to 10,000 clones, around three fifths observed once, and the top ten hold roughly 9.6%. The sequencing used tissue from the jejunum, collected at autopsy. These receptors originate from a woman aged 18-55 years with breast cancer.

The chain joins TRBV2 to TRBJ1-4; a possible D gene is TRBD1 (5 bases). The V end lost 6 bases, the J end lost 4 bases, and 12 bases lay between the germline ends. The CDR3 loop spans 14 amino acids. Germline CDR1 reads SNHLY; CDR2 reads FYNNEI. CDR3 DNA sequence: TGTGCCAGCAGAAGGGACCGGGATAATGAAAAACTGTTTTTT. Protein: CASRRDRDNEKLFF. The full variable domain, completed using reference TRBV2 and TRBJ1-4, is EPEVTQTPSHQVTQMGQEVILRCVPISNHLYFYWYRQILGQKVEFLVSFYNNEISEKSEIFDDQFSVERPDGSNFTLKIRSTKLEDSAMYFCASRRDRDNEKLFFGSGTQLSVL.

This clone was counted a few times. V and J are TRBV3-1 (or the pseudogene TRBV3-2) and TRBJ1-4; D not certain. The CDR3 sequence is 15 residues long. CDR1 and CDR2 (germline): LGHDT, YNNKEL (reference sequence). V lost 0 bases and J 8 bases, leaving 13 bases between the germline ends. The CDR3 coding sequence is TGTGCCAGCAGCCAAGATCGGGGTGTGTCCGAAAAACTGTTTTTT. Encoded protein: CASSQDRGVSEKLFF.

The rearrangement joins TRBV9 to TRBJ2-1, with a tentative D call TRBD2 (6 bases). Germline assignment: CDR1 SGDLS and CDR2 YYNGEE. V was shortened by 4 bases and J by 2 bases, with 13 bases between the two germline ends. The CDR3 sequence is 15 residues long. The CDR3 bases are TGTGCCAGCAGCCCTCGGGAGCGGACCTACAATGAGCAGTTCTTC. Its translation: CASSPRERTYNEQFF.

The chain is built from TRBV7-9 and TRBJ2-1; 8 positions match TRBD2. The CDR3 totals 15 residues. Germline CDR1 reads SEHNR; CDR2 reads FQNEAQ (reference sequence). Germline trimming cut 8 bases from V and 2 bases from J; bases unmatched to any gene: 8. The CDR3, as DNA: TGTGCCAGCCCCCGGGGGGGTGGGACCTACAATGAGCAGTTCTTC. Translating gives CASPRGGGTYNEQFF.

The CDR3 here is CASSDGGLQYF. The CDR3 coding sequence is TGTGCCAGCAGTGACGGCGGGTTGCAGTACTTC. The V call is TRBV2, the J call TRBJ2-7; D is perhaps TRBD2 (5 bases). The V and J ends lost 3 bases and 9 bases respectively, with 9 bases between them. This CDR3 has 11 amino acids. CDR1 and CDR2 from the germline V gene are SNHLY and FYNNEI.

V gene TRBV27 combines with J gene TRBJ1-4, with D unclear. V was clipped by 2 bases and J by 8 bases, with 9 bases between them. The CDR3 loop spans 13 amino acids. Germline CDR1 is MNHEY and CDR2 is SMNVEV (reference sequence). CDR3 sequence reads: CASSLRVREKLFF. CDR3 sequence (DNA): TGTGCCAGCAGTTTAAGGGTCCGGGAAAAACTGTTTTTT.

This clone was seen only a few times. The chain carries TRBV18 and TRBJ1-1; 9 positions agree with TRBD1. V dropped 3 bases and J dropped 1; count of bases not matched to a gene: 6. This CDR3 is 16 amino acids long. Germline lookup yields CDR1 KGHSH and CDR2 LQKENI. The CDR3 protein is CASSPGTGTWNTEAFF. In nucleotides, the CDR3 is TGTGCCAGCTCACCTGGGACAGGGACATGGAACACTGAAGCTTTCTTT.

The gene calls are TRBV28 and TRBJ2-5; maybe TRBD1 (6 bases). Per germline, CDR1 MDHEN and CDR2 SYDVKM. This CDR3 contains 14 residues. Between the trimmed V and J ends, which lost 6 bases and 1 base, there was a span of 12 bases. The CDR3 protein is CASSRTVSQETQYF. The CDR3 region has the DNA TGTGCCAGCAGCCGGACAGTTTCCCAAGAGACCCAGTACTTC.

By its share, this clone is large. The chain carries TRBV2 and TRBJ2-2; no clear D gene. CDR3 length: 12 amino acids. V lost 7 bases and J 1 base, leaving 4 bases between the germline ends. Germline values: CDR1 SNHLY, CDR2 FYNNEI. For the CDR3, the DNA is TGTGCCAGCACCGAGAACACCGGGGAGCTGTTTTTT. This encodes CASTENTGELFF. Looking up the rest from reference TRBV2 and TRBJ2-2 gives the full variable domain: EPEVTQTPSHQVTQMGQEVILRCVPISNHLYFYWYRQILGQKVEFLVSFYNNEISEKSEIFDDQFSVERPDGSNFTLKIRSTKLEDSAMYFCASTENTGELFFGEGSRLTVL.

In its sample, this clone was seen a few times. The chain links TRBV5-6 to TRBJ1-2; D uncertain. Trimming pared 0 bases from V and 2 bases from J, leaving 11 bases between. This CDR3 region has 15 residues. The germline gives CDR1 SGHDT, CDR2 YYEEEE. The CDR3 spells CASSLGGINNYGYTF. The CDR3, as DNA: TGTGCCAGCAGCTTGGGCGGTATAAACAACTATGGCTACACCTTC. Combining the CDR3 with reference TRBV5-6 and TRBJ1-2 gives the whole variable domain DAGVTQSPTHLIKTRGQQVTLRCSPKSGHDTVSWYQQALGQGPQFIFQYYEEEERQRGNFPDRFSGHQFPNYSSELNVNALLLGDSALYLCASSLGGINNYGYTFGSGTRLTVV.

Relative to its sample, this clone is medium-sized. This sequence joins TRBV11-1 and TRBJ2-7; D remains unclear. CDR3 size: 14 residues. Germline loops: CDR1 SGHAT, CDR2 FQDESV (reference sequence). V was clipped by 2 bases and J by 1 base, with 9 bases between them. CDR3 DNA: TGTGCCAGCAGCTTACACGTCACATCCTACGAGCAGTACTTC. The encoded protein is CASSLHVTSYEQYF.

The rearrangement links TRBV19 to TRBJ1-1; D unresolved. From germline, CDR1 is LNHDA and CDR2 SQIVND (reference sequence). Trimming took off 1 base at V and 4 bases at J, with 13 bases between the two ends. The CDR3 covers 15 residues. CDR3 sequence: CASSIARVSRTEAFF. CDR3 DNA sequence: TGTGCCAGTAGTATAGCAAGGGTGTCCCGCACTGAAGCTTTCTTT.

This clone was counted once. This chain uses TRBV18 with TRBJ1-1; perhaps TRBD1 as D (6 bases). Trimming removed 3 bases from V and 0 bases from J, with 11 bases in between. The germline V gene encodes CDR1 KGHSH and CDR2 LQKENI. This CDR3 is built from 15 residues. CDR3 coding DNA: TGTGCCAGCTCACCGCCCGGGGACATGAACACTGAAGCTTTCTTT. Protein product: CASSPPGDMNTEAFF. The variable domain in full, with the rest retrieved from reference TRBV18 and TRBJ1-1, is NAGVMQNPRHLVRRRGQEARLRCSPMKGHSHVYWYRQLPEEGLKFMVYLQKENIIDESGMPKERFSAEFPKEGPSILRIQQVVRGDSAAYFCASSPPGDMNTEAFFGQGTRLTVV.

The chain has TRBV11-1 and TRBJ2-5; 9 positions match TRBD2. Per germline, CDR1 SGHAT and CDR2 FQDESV (reference sequence). Unmatched junction bases numbered 10, after V lost 3 bases and J lost 5 bases. This CDR3 has 16 residues. DNA of the CDR3: TGTGCCAGCAGCTTTTTTGCGGGGGGGCATCAGGAGACCCAGTACTTC. Encoded protein: CASSFFAGGHQETQYF.

This clone is judged medium-sized (0.01 to 0.1%). The rearrangement uses TRBV6-5 and TRBJ1-5, with a tentative D call TRBD1 (6 bases). Germline V gene sequence: CDR1 MNHEY, CDR2 SVGAGI. CDR3 size: 15 residues. The germline V and J ends were trimmed by 5 bases and 2 bases, with 13 bases remaining between them. CDR3 in amino acids: CASSIQGTGNQPQHF. The CDR3 DNA reads TGTGCCAGCAGTATACAGGGAACTGGCAATCAGCCCCAGCATTTT.

By its share, this clone is medium-sized (0.01 to 0.1%). This chain links TRBV14 with TRBJ1-2; D perhaps matches TRBD1 (6 bases). Per germline, CDR1 SGHDN and CDR2 FVKESK. The CDR3 runs to 13 residues. Trimming took off 4 bases at V and 7 bases at J, with 13 bases between the two ends. CDR3 region: CASSPRQEGGYTF. CDR3 DNA sequence: TGTGCCAGCAGCCCAAGACAGGAGGGTGGCTACACCTTC.

The chain recombines TRBV5-4 with TRBJ2-3; D remains ambiguous. CDR3 length: 11 residues. Between the trimmed V and J ends, which lost 0 bases and 5 bases, there was a span of 1 base. Germline CDR1 is SGHNT and CDR2 is YYREEE (reference sequence). The CDR3 DNA is TGTGCCAGCAGCTTGGGAGATACGCAGTATTTT. Protein: CASSLGDTQYF.

CDR3 residues: CASSLAGVSQAGELFF. CDR3 nucleotides: TGCGCCAGCAGCTTGGCGGGGGTGTCGCAGGCCGGGGAGCTGTTTTTT. The J gene is TRBJ2-2, the V gene TRBV5-1; the D gene is possibly TRBD2 (6 bases). Trimming shortened V by 0 bases and J by 6 bases, and 15 bases separated the two germline ends. The CDR3 is 16 amino acids. Germline V lookup: CDR1 SGHRS, CDR2 YFSETQ.

The chain joins TRBV27 to TRBJ2-2, with 9 bases that match TRBD1. Germline V CDR1 and CDR2: MNHEY, SMNVEV (reference sequence). The CDR3 has 16 residues. The ends lost 8 bases at V and 7 bases at J; junction bases unmatched: 14. The CDR3 DNA reads TGTGCCAGCCAAGGACAGGGGAAGAGTGCAGACGGGGAGCTGTTTTTT. Protein product: CASQGQGKSADGELFF.

By frequency in the sample, this clone is medium-sized. The chain carries TRBV7-2 and TRBJ1-5; no clear D gene. The CDR3 has 13 amino acids. The ends were cut back, 1 base at V and 6 bases at J, with 7 bases in the middle. Germline assignment: CDR1 SGHTA and CDR2 FQGNSA. The CDR3 protein is CASSLGRAQPQHF. For the CDR3, the DNA is TGTGCCAGCAGCTTAGGAAGGGCTCAGCCCCAGCATTTT. The entire variable domain, with the rest obtained from reference TRBV7-2 and TRBJ1-5, is as follows: GAGVSQSPSNKVTEKGKDVELRCDPISGHTALYWYRQSLGQGLEFLIYFQGNSAPDKSGLPSDRFSAERTGGSVSTLTIQRTQQEDSAVYLCASSLGRAQPQHFGDGTRLSIL.

Only one count was recorded for this clone. This rearrangement joins TRBV18 to TRBJ2-5; D gene uncertain. Germline V gene data show CDR1 as KGHSH and CDR2 as LQKENI. The CDR3 runs to 14 residues. V lost 2 bases and J 4 bases, leaving 11 bases between the germline ends. CDR3 sequence (DNA): TGTGCCAGCTCACCAGATTATTTATCAGAGACCCAGTACTTC. Encoded protein: CASSPDYLSETQYF.

This chain connects TRBV7-2 to TRBJ2-1; 13 bases match TRBD2. The CDR3 is 17 residues long. Germline lookup yields CDR1 SGHTA and CDR2 FQGNSA. V gave up 0 bases and J gave up 9 bases; unmatched junction bases: 8. DNA for the CDR3: TGTGCCAGCAGCTTAGCGTTGGGACTAGCGGGAACGGCTGAGCAGTTCTTC. As protein: CASSLALGLAGTAEQFF.

Sample share makes this clone medium-sized. The chain couples TRBV3-1 (or the pseudogene TRBV3-2) to TRBJ1-2; 9 bases agree with TRBD1. CDR3 length: 13 residues. V gave up 7 bases and J gave up 8 bases; unmatched junction bases: 8. CDR1 is LGHDT and CDR2 is YNNKEL in the germline V gene (reference sequence). The chain's CDR3 is CASIPGQGDGYTF. CDR3 DNA sequence: TGTGCCAGCATTCCGGGACAGGGCGACGGCTACACCTTC.

The chain couples TRBV30 to TRBJ2-4, with a tentative D call TRBD2 (6 bases). CDR1 is GTSNPN, CDR2 SVGIG, per germline (reference sequence). Trimming shortened V by 5 bases and J by 7 bases, and 9 bases separated the two germline ends. This CDR3 spans 11 amino acids. CDR3 sequence: CAWGSGNIQYF. The CDR3 coding sequence is TGTGCCTGGGGAAGCGGGAACATTCAGTACTTC. The full variable domain, with the rest looked up from reference TRBV30 and TRBJ2-4, is SQTIHQWPATLVQPVGSPLSLECTVEGTSNPNLYWYRQAAGRGLQLLFYSVGIGQISSEVPQNLSASRPQDRQFILSSKKLLLSDSGFYLCAWGSGNIQYFGAGTRLSVL.

The chain links TRBV4-3 to TRBJ2-7, with 11 positions matching TRBD2. CDR1 is LGHNA and CDR2 is YSLEER in the germline V gene. The CDR3 runs 13 residues. Unmatched junction bases numbered 3, after V lost 5 bases and J lost 6 bases. In nucleotides, the CDR3 is TGCGCCAGCAGCTCGCTAGCGGGAGGCGAGCAGTACTTC. Translated, it gives CASSSLAGGEQYF.

Judged by abundance, this clone is medium-sized. Other DNA sequences in the sample encode the same CDR3. The gene calls are TRBV5-1 and TRBJ2-2; D is undetermined. Trimming pared 0 bases from V and 2 bases from J, leaving 8 bases between. Germline-derived CDR1 and CDR2 are SGHRS and YFSETQ. The CDR3 length is 15 residues. The CDR3 protein is CASSLEAGNTGELFF. In DNA, the CDR3 is TGCGCCAGCAGCTTGGAGGCAGGTAACACCGGGGAGCTGTTTTTT.

The chain recombines TRBV2 with TRBJ1-3; no clear D gene. Germline V gives CDR1 SNHLY, CDR2 FYNNEI. This CDR3 comprises 13 residues. V was trimmed by 7 bases and J by 7 bases, leaving 14 bases between them. CDR3 amino acids: CASTPLLRNTIYF. The CDR3, as DNA: TGTGCCAGCACCCCCCTCCTTCGGAACACCATATATTTT.